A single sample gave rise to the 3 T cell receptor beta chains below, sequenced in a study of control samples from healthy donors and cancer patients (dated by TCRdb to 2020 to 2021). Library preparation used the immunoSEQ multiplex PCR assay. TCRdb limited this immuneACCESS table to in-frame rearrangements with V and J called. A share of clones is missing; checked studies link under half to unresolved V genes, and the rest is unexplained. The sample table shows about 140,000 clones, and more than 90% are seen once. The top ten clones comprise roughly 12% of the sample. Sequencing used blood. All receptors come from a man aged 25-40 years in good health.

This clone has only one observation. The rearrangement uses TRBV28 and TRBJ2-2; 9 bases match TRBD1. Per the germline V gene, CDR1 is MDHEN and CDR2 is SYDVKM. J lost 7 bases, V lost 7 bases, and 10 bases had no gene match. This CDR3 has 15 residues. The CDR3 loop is CASIQPGQGIGELFF. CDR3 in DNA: TGTGCCAGCATCCAACCGGGACAGGGAATCGGGGAGCTGTTTTTT.

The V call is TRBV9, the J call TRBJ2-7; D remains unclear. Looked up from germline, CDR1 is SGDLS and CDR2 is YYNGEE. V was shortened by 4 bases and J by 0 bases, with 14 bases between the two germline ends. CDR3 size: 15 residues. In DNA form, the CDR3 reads TGTGCCAGCAGCCCGACGGACGCCACCTCCTACGAGCAGTACTTC. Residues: CASSPTDATSYEQYF. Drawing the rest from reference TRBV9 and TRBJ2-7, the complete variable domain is DSGVTQTPKHLITATGQRVTLRCSPRSGDLSVYWYQQSLDQGLQFLIQYYNGEERAKGNILERFSAQQFPDLHSELNLSSLELGDSALYFCASSPTDATSYEQYFGPGTRLTVT.

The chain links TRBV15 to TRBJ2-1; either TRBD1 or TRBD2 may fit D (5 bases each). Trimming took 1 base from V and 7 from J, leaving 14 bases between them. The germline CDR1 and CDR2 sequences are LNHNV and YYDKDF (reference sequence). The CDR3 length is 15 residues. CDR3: CATSRGDGDLNEQFF. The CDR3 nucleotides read TGTGCCACCAGCAGAGGGGACGGGGATTTGAATGAGCAGTTCTTC.